Following are 23 T cell receptor beta chains from one sample sequenced in a study of lymphopenia after photon versus proton radiotherapy. The assay was immunoSEQ multiplex PCR, and TCRdb's table has in-frame clones only and misses some. The sample yields 7,100 or so clones, roughly nine tenths seen once. This sample comprised peripheral blood, obtained from a patient treated with photon-based radiotherapy. The receptors come from a woman in her seventies with pancreatic cancer.

This chain joins TRBV29-1 and TRBJ2-3; D possibly uses TRBD1 or TRBD2 (6 bases each). From germline, CDR1 is SQVTM and CDR2 ANQGSEA. CDR3 length equals 14 residues. V shed 7 bases and J shed 1 base, with 15 bases lying between them. The CDR3 sequence is CSATGGEGTDTQYF. CDR3 bases: TGCAGCGCGACAGGAGGGGAGGGCACAGATACGCAGTATTTT.

V gene TRBV15 combines with J gene TRBJ1-5; D remains unclear. The V end was cut by 4 bases, the J end by 3 bases, with 7 bases between. In germline, CDR1 is LNHNV, CDR2 YYDKDF (reference sequence). The CDR3 contains 13 residues. For the CDR3, the DNA is TGTGCCACCAGCATAGGATTCAATCAGCCCCAGCATTTT. Amino acids: CATSIGFNQPQHF.

The rearrangement joins TRBV2 to TRBJ2-7; 8 nucleotides line up with TRBD1. The germline V gene encodes CDR1 SNHLY and CDR2 FYNNEI. The V and J ends lost 6 bases and 0 bases, in that order; junction bases with no gene match: 4. The CDR3 length is 14 residues. CDR3 sequence: CASSRDRSSYEQYF. In DNA, the CDR3 is TGTGCCAGCAGCCGGGACAGGAGCTCCTACGAGCAGTACTTC.

The chain uses TRBV5-6 and TRBJ2-2; D is possibly TRBD2 (6 bases). V lost 3 bases and J lost 1, with 10 bases in between. This CDR3 comprises 15 residues. The germline V gene encodes CDR1 SGHDT and CDR2 YYEEEE. The CDR3 sequence: CASSSPTRNTGELFF. In DNA, the CDR3 is TGTGCCAGCAGCTCCCCGACTAGGAACACCGGGGAGCTGTTTTTT.

The chain's CDR3 is CASSPLLVSYEQYF. CDR3 nucleotide sequence: TGTGCCAGCAGCCCCTTACTAGTCTCCTACGAGCAGTACTTC. This chain links TRBV5-6 with TRBJ2-7, with D possibly being TRBD2 (5 bases). The length of the CDR3 is 14 residues. Trimming left V 4 bases short and J 0 bases short, with 11 bases between. CDR1 and CDR2 from the germline V gene are SGHDT and YYEEEE.

The chain has TRBV5-6 and TRBJ2-3; D may be TRBD2 (6 bases). The V and J ends lost 1 base and 1 base respectively, with 13 bases between them. The germline gives CDR1 SGHDT, CDR2 YYEEEE. CDR3 size: 16 residues. CDR3 protein: CASSLLGRPGTDTQYF. The CDR3 DNA reads TGTGCCAGCAGCTTGCTAGGGAGGCCGGGCACAGATACGCAGTATTTT.

This chain uses TRBV18 with TRBJ2-2; D possibly uses TRBD1 or TRBD2 (5 bases each). This CDR3 has 14 amino acids. Germline loops: CDR1 KGHSH, CDR2 LQKENI. Trimming took off 3 bases at V and 7 bases at J, with 12 bases between the two ends. CDR3: CASSPGTGGGELFF. The CDR3, as DNA: TGTGCCAGCTCACCCGGGACCGGTGGCGGGGAGCTGTTTTTT.

CDR3: CASSLGGYDNEQFF. DNA for the CDR3: TGTGCCAGCAGCTTAGGAGGGTATGACAATGAGCAGTTCTTC. The chain links TRBV7-3 to TRBJ2-1; perhaps TRBD2 as D (6 bases). This CDR3 spans 14 amino acids. The V and J ends lost 2 bases and 5 bases respectively, with 10 bases between them. CDR1 SGHTA and CDR2 FQGTGA come from the germline V gene.

This rearrangement joins TRBV5-4 to TRBJ2-7; no definite D call. The CDR3 sequence is 13 residues long. V was clipped by 1 base and J by 3 bases, with 8 bases between them. The germline V gene has CDR1 SGHNT and CDR2 YYREEE (reference sequence). CDR3 in amino acids: CASSLNGLYEQYF. The DNA of the CDR3 is TGTGCCAGCAGCTTGAACGGCCTCTACGAGCAGTACTTC.

The chain couples TRBV7-2 to TRBJ2-1, with D unclear. V was trimmed by 3 bases and J by 3 bases, leaving 12 bases between them. Germline lookup yields CDR1 SGHTA and CDR2 FQGNSA. The length of the CDR3 is 15 residues. For the CDR3, the DNA is TGTGCCAGCAGCTTGAGGCGTCCCCTCTACAATGAGCAGTTCTTC. Protein: CASSLRRPLYNEQFF. The complete variable domain, with remaining parts taken from reference TRBV7-2 and TRBJ2-1, reads GAGVSQSPSNKVTEKGKDVELRCDPISGHTALYWYRQSLGQGLEFLIYFQGNSAPDKSGLPSDRFSAERTGGSVSTLTIQRTQQEDSAVYLCASSLRRPLYNEQFFGPGTRLTVL.

DNA of the CDR3: TGCGCCAGCAGCCAAGATTGGGCTAGCTCCGAGACCCAGTACTTC. It translates to CASSQDWASSETQYF. The chain couples TRBV4-1 to TRBJ2-5; D is perhaps TRBD2 (5 bases). V was cut by 0 bases and J by 5 bases, with 13 bases left in between. In germline, CDR1 is MGHRA, CDR2 YSYEKL. There are 15 residues in the CDR3.

The rearrangement uses TRBV4-2 and TRBJ1-1; D perhaps matches TRBD1 (5 bases). This CDR3 contains 15 residues. From germline, CDR1 is LGHNA and CDR2 YNFKEQ. Trimming pared 4 bases from V and 3 bases from J, leaving 15 bases between. In DNA form, the CDR3 reads TGTGCCAGCAGCCGATTGGGGGGATTAGACACTGAAGCTTTCTTT. It is translated as CASSRLGGLDTEAFF.

The chain recombines TRBV9 with TRBJ1-3; D possibly corresponds to TRBD1 (5 bases). Trimming cost V 4 bases and J 2 bases, with 13 bases left between them. This CDR3 is built from 15 residues. Germline V CDR1 and CDR2: SGDLS, YYNGEE. In DNA, the CDR3 is TGTGCCAGCAGCCCGGGCCAGGGCCCTGGAAACACCATATATTTT. Its protein is CASSPGQGPGNTIYF.

This clone was counted a single time. The chain links TRBV19 to TRBJ2-5; 9 bases fit TRBD1. The length of the CDR3 is 16 residues. Germline V CDR1 and CDR2: LNHDA, SQIVND (reference sequence). With 1 base clipped from V and 3 bases from J, the junction kept 6 bases outside the gene matches. The CDR3 DNA sequence: TGTGCCAGTAGTATAGTACCGGGACAGGGAAAAGAGACCCAGTACTTC. Amino acid sequence: CASSIVPGQGKETQYF.

This chain connects TRBV5-4 to TRBJ2-4; D is undetermined. V was cut by 4 bases and J by 0 bases, with 20 bases left in between. The CDR3 loop spans 18 amino acids. Germline-derived CDR1 and CDR2 are SGHNT and YYREEE (reference sequence). The CDR3 reads CASSHRQGGNLAKNIQYF. Here the CDR3 DNA reads TGTGCCAGCAGCCACCGGCAAGGCGGAAACTTAGCCAAAAACATTCAGTACTTC.

The chain couples TRBV18 to TRBJ1-3; the D is unclear. Germline assignment: CDR1 KGHSH and CDR2 LQKENI. Deletions cut 0 bases from V and 4 bases from J, with 7 bases between. This CDR3 contains 14 residues. The CDR3 region has the DNA TGTGCCAGCTCACCACCGGGCCCCGGAAACACCATATATTTT. The encoded protein is CASSPPGPGNTIYF.

V gene TRBV11-3 combines with J gene TRBJ2-1; D is perhaps TRBD2 (5 bases). The CDR3 runs to 15 residues. From germline, CDR1 is SGHNT and CDR2 YENEEA. V shed 5 bases and J shed 0 bases, with 11 bases lying between them. CDR3 sequence (DNA): TGTGCCAGCAGCCTCCTTGGGAGCTCCTACAATGAGCAGTTCTTC. It codes for CASSLLGSSYNEQFF.

This chain uses TRBV15 with TRBJ2-2; possible D gene TRBD1, 6 bases. The CDR3 sequence is 15 residues long. Germline assignment: CDR1 LNHNV and CDR2 YYDKDF (reference sequence). The germline V and J ends were trimmed by 2 bases and 8 bases, with 15 bases remaining between them. The CDR3, as DNA: TGTGCCACCAGCAGATCAAACAGGGTAACTGGGGAGCTGTTTTTT. Amino acid sequence: CATSRSNRVTGELFF.

This chain uses TRBV5-6 with TRBJ2-3; a possible D gene is TRBD1 (6 bases). Trimming cost V 4 bases and J 0 bases, with 9 bases left between them. The CDR3 length is 14 residues. Germline V gene sequence: CDR1 SGHDT, CDR2 YYEEEE. This CDR3 is CASSTQGSTDTQYF. The CDR3 DNA follows: TGTGCCAGCAGCACACAGGGTAGCACAGATACGCAGTATTTT.

This clone was picked up a small number of times. Distinct nucleotide sequences in the sample also encode this CDR3. The chain recombines TRBV27 with TRBJ1-1; D not certain. The germline V and J ends were trimmed by 0 bases and 2 bases, with 4 bases remaining between them. Germline V lookup: CDR1 MNHEY, CDR2 SMNVEV (reference sequence). CDR3 size: 13 residues. The CDR3 is CASSLSPNTEAFF. CDR3 DNA sequence: TGTGCCAGCAGTTTATCCCCCAACACTGAAGCTTTCTTT.

The gene calls are TRBV5-1 and TRBJ1-1, with a weak D call TRBD1 (5 bases). Trimming took off 0 bases at V and 5 bases at J, with 20 bases between the two ends. The CDR3 has 17 residues. Looked up from germline, CDR1 is SGHRS and CDR2 is YFSETQ. CDR3: CASSLEAPGRMETEAFF. The CDR3 DNA reads TGCGCCAGCAGCTTGGAAGCACCGGGACGCATGGAGACTGAAGCTTTCTTT.

The V and J genes are TRBV6-6 and TRBJ2-2; D is perhaps TRBD2 (6 bases). Looked up from germline, CDR1 is MNHNY and CDR2 is SVGAGI (reference sequence). V shed 7 bases and J shed 0 bases, with 12 bases lying between them. CDR3 length: 15 amino acids. The CDR3 reads CASKGTSPNTGELFF. CDR3 sequence (DNA): TGTGCCAGCAAAGGGACTTCACCGAACACCGGGGAGCTGTTTTTT.

This rearrangement joins TRBV25-1 to TRBJ2-5; 13 bases align to TRBD2. Looked up from germline, CDR1 is MGHDK and CDR2 is SYGVNS. The junction had 8 bases not matched to a gene; V was cut back by 5 bases and J by 5 bases. The CDR3 has 16 residues. Here the CDR3 reads CASSLTSGRAGETQYF. In nucleotides, the CDR3 is TGTGCCAGCAGTTTAACTAGCGGGAGGGCCGGGGAGACCCAGTACTTC. Full variable domain (rest looked up from reference TRBV25-1 and TRBJ2-5): EADIYQTPRYLVIGTGKKITLECSQTMGHDKMYWYQQDPGMELHLIHYSYGVNSTEKGDLSSESTVSRIRTEHFPLTLESARPSHTSQYLCASSLTSGRAGETQYFGPGTRLLVL.